The source of this T cell receptor beta chain is a study of neurological immune-mediated disorders. Study-level results: Levels of TCR clonal expansion peaked in HTLV-1-associated myelopathy and reached their lowest in multiple sclerosis, under those of healthy controls. On phylogenetic grouping, the repertoires of 18 of 34 multiple sclerosis patients fell within one related-CDR3 cluster, constituting a possible signature.

Trimming left V 2 bases short and J 5 bases short, with 16 bases between. CDR1 and CDR2 from the germline V gene are SGHRS and YFSETQ. There are 15 residues in the CDR3. The cDNA was generated through 5'RACE incorporating 10-nucleotide random UMIs. Over 160 million TCR-beta sequences from 15-18 subjects were obtained in each sequencing run. TCRdb independently ran MiXCR on the 5' RACE reads; one entry per CDR3 protein. In the table there are around 50,000 distinct CDR3 sequences, under 4.5% of which are singletons. This clonotype has a count of ten or more. What it binds is not known. Sequences were obtained from PBMCs. The chain joins TRBV5-1 to TRBJ2-5, with D perhaps given as TRBD1 or TRBD2 (5 bases each). The sequence derives from a woman aged 25 to 45 with multiple sclerosis. CDR3 region: CASSFREGQAETQYF. CDR3 sequence (DNA): TGCGCCAGCAGCTTTAGAGAGGGGCAGGCGGAGACCCAGTACTTC. The entire variable domain, with the rest obtained from reference TRBV5-1 and TRBJ2-5, is as follows: KAGVTQTPRYLIKTRGQQVTLSCSPISGHRSVSWYQQTPGQGLQFLFEYFSETQRNKGNFPGRFSGRQFSNSRSEMNVSTLELGDSALYLCASSFREGQAETQYFGPGTRLLVL.